This TCR beta chain was identified during a study of blood T cell repertoires in COVID-19. Authors' data handling: Amplification from reference gene primers served as the basis for estimated nucleated cell counts. TCRdb's copy holds only in-frame clones and misses some; the assay was immunoSEQ multiplex PCR. For V, J and clone size, that table is used; D and trimming come from the DNA. The sample yields about 270,000 clones, around four fifths seen once. CDR1 is MDHEN, CDR2 SYDVKM, per germline. This CDR3 is 16 amino acids long. V gave up 6 bases and J gave up 4 bases, with 20 bases separating them. Material: peripheral blood. The chain uses TRBV28 and TRBJ2-3; TRBD2 is a possible D gene (5 bases). The source of this sequence is a woman between 45 and 65 years old with active or convalescent COVID-19. CDR3 sequence reads: CASSHFKLGVPDTQYF. CDR3 in DNA: TGTGCCAGCAGCCACTTTAAACTAGGTGTGCCAGATACGCAGTATTTT.